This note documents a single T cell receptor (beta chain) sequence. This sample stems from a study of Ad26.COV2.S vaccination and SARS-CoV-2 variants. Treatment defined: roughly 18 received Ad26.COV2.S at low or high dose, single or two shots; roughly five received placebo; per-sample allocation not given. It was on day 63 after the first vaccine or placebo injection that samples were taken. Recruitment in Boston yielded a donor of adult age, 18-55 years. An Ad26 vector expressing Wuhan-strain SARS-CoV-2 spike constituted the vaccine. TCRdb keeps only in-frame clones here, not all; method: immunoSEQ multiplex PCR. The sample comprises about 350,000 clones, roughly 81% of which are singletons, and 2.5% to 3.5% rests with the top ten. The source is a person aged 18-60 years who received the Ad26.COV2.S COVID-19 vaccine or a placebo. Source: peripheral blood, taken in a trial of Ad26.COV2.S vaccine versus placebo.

The DNA for the CDR3 is TGTGCCAGCAGCGTGGGAGGCGGGGCTGAAGCTTTCTTT. Translating it yields CASSVGGGAEAFF. This chain joins TRBV9 and TRBJ1-1; D gene uncertain. The CDR3 is 13 residues long. The V end was cut by 2 bases, the J end by 6 bases, with 11 bases between. Germline V gene lookup returns CDR1 SGDLS and CDR2 YYNGEE.